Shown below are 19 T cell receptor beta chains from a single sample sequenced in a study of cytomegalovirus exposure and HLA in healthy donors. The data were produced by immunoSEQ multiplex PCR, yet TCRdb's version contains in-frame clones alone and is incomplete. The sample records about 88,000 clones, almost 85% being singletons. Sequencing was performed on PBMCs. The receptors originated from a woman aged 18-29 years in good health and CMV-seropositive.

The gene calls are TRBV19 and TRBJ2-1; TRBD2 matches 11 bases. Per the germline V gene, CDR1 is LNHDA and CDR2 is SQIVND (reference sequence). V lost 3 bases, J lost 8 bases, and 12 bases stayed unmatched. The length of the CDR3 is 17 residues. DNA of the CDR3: TGTGCCAGTAGTATTCCCCTAGGTAGCGGGGGGGCCTATGAGCAGTTCTTC. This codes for CASSIPLGSGGAYEQFF.

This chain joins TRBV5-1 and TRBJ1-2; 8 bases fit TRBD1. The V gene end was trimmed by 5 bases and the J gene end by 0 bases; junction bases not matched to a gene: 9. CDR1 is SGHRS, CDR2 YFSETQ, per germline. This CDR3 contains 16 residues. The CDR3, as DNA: TGCGCCAGCAGGGAGGACAGGGCCGCCCCTAACTATGGCTACACCTTC. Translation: CASREDRAAPNYGYTF. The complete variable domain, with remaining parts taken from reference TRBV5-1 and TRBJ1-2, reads KAGVTQTPRYLIKTRGQQVTLSCSPISGHRSVSWYQQTPGQGLQFLFEYFSETQRNKGNFPGRFSGRQFSNSRSEMNVSTLELGDSALYLCASREDRAAPNYGYTFGSGTRLTVV.

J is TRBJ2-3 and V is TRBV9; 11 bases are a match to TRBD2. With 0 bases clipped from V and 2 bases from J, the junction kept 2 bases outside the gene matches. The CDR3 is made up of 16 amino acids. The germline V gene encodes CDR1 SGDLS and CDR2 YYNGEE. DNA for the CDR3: TGTGCCAGCAGCGTAGGGACTAGCGGGTACACAGATACGCAGTATTTT. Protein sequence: CASSVGTSGYTDTQYF.

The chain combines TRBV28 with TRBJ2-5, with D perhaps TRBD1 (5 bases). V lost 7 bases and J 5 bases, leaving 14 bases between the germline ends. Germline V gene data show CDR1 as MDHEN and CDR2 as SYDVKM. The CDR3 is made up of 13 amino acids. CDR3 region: CASMWGAGETQYF. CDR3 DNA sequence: TGTGCCAGCATGTGGGGCGCAGGGGAGACCCAGTACTTC. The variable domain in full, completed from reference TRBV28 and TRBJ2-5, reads DVKVTQSSRYLVKRTGEKVFLECVQDMDHENMFWYRQDPGLGLRLIYFSYDVKMKEKGDIPEGYSVSREKKERFSLILESASTNQTSMYLCASMWGAGETQYFGPGTRLLVL.

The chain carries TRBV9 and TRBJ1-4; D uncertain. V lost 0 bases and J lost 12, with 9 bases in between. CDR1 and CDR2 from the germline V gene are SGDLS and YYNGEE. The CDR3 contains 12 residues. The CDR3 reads CASSVERGELFF. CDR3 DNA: TGTGCCAGCAGCGTAGAAAGAGGTGAACTGTTTTTT.

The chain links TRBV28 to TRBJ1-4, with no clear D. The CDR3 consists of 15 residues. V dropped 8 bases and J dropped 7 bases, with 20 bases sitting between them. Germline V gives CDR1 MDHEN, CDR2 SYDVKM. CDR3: CASQTPAGTSEKLFF. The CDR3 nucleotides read TGTGCCAGCCAAACCCCGGCAGGAACGAGTGAAAAACTGTTTTTT. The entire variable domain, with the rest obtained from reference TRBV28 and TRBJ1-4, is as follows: DVKVTQSSRYLVKRTGEKVFLECVQDMDHENMFWYRQDPGLGLRLIYFSYDVKMKEKGDIPEGYSVSREKKERFSLILESASTNQTSMYLCASQTPAGTSEKLFFGSGTQLSVL.

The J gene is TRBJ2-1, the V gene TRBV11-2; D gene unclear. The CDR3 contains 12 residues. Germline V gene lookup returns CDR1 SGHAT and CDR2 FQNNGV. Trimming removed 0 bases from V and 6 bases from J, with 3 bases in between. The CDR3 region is CASSLDRNEQFF. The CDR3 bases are TGTGCCAGCAGCTTAGATCGCAATGAGCAGTTCTTC.

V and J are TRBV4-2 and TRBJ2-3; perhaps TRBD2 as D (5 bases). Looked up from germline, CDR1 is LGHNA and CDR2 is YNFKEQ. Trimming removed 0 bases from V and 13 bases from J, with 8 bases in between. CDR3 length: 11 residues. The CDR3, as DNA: TGTGCCAGCAGCCAAGACAGGACTGAGTATTTT. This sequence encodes CASSQDRTEYF.

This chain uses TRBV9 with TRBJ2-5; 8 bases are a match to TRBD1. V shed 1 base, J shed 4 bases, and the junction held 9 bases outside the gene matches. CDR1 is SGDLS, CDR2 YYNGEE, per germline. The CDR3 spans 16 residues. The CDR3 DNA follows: TGTGCCAGCAGCGTACGACAGGGGCCGCAGGGAGAGACCCAGTACTTC. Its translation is CASSVRQGPQGETQYF.

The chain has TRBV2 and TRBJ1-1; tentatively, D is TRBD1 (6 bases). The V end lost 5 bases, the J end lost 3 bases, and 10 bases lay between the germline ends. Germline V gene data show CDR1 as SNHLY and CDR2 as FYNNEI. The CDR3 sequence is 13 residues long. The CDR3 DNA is TGTGCCAGCAGTTCCGGGACATACACTGAAGCTTTCTTT. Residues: CASSSGTYTEAFF.

For the CDR3, the DNA is TGTGCCTGGAGTCCCGGGTGGGGTGAGCGGGGAAACACCATATATTTT. Its translation: CAWSPGWGERGNTIYF. The V and J genes are TRBV30 and TRBJ1-3; no definite D call. V was trimmed by 2 bases and J by 4 bases, leaving 18 bases between them. Germline V gene data show CDR1 as GTSNPN and CDR2 as SVGIG (reference sequence). CDR3 length: 16 residues.

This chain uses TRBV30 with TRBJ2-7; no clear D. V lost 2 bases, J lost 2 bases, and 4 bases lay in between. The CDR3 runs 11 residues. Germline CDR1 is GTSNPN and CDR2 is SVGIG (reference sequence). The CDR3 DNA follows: TGTGCCTGGAGTCTTACCTACGAGCAGTACTTC. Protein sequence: CAWSLTYEQYF. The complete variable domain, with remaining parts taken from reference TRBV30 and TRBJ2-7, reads SQTIHQWPATLVQPVGSPLSLECTVEGTSNPNLYWYRQAAGRGLQLLFYSVGIGQISSEVPQNLSASRPQDRQFILSSKKLLLSDSGFYLCAWSLTYEQYFGPGTRLTVT.

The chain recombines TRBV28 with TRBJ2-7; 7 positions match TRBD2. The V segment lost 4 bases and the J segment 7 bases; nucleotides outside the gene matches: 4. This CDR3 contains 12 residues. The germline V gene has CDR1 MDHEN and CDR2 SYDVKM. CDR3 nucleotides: TGTGCCAGCAGTTCCCAGGGAGGGGAGCAGTACTTC. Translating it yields CASSSQGGEQYF.

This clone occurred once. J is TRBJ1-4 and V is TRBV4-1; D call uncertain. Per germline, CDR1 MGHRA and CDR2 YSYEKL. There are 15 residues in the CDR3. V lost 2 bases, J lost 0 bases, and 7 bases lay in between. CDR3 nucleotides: TGCGCCAGCAGCCAATCGTTTGCAACTAATGAAAAACTGTTTTTT. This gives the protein CASSQSFATNEKLFF.

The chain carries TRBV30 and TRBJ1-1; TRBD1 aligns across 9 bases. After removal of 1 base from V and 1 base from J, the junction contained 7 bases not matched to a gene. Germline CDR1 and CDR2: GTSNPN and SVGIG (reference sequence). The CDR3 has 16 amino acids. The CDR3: CAWSDRGRAGNTEAFF. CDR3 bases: TGTGCCTGGAGTGACAGGGGGCGGGCAGGGAACACTGAAGCTTTCTTT. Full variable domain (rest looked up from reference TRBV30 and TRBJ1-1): SQTIHQWPATLVQPVGSPLSLECTVEGTSNPNLYWYRQAAGRGLQLLFYSVGIGQISSEVPQNLSASRPQDRQFILSSKKLLLSDSGFYLCAWSDRGRAGNTEAFFGQGTRLTVV.

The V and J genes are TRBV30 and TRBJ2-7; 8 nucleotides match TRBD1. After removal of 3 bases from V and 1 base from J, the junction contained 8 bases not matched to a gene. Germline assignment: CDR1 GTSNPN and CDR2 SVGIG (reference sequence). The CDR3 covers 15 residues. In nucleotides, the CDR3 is TGTGCCTGGAGCAAAGGACAGGGAGCATCCTACGAGCAGTACTTC. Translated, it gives CAWSKGQGASYEQYF.

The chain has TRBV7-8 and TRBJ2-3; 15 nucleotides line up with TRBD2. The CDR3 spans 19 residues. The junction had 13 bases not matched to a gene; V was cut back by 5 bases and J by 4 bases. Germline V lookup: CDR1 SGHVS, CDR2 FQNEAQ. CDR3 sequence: CASSLLFRTSGGGADTQYF. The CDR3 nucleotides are TGTGCCAGCAGCCTACTCTTCCGGACTAGCGGGGGGGGAGCAGATACGCAGTATTTT.

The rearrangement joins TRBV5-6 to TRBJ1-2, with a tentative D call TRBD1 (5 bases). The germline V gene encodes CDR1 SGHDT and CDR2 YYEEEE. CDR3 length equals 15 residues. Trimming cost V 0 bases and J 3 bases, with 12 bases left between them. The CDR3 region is CASSLEVQAYYGYTF. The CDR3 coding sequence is TGTGCCAGCAGCTTGGAGGTACAGGCGTACTATGGCTACACCTTC.

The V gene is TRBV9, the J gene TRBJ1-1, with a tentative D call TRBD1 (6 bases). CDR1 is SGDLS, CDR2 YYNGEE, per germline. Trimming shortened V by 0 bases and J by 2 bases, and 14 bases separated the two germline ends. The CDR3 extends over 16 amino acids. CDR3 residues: CASSVVAGAINTEAFF. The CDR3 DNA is TGTGCCAGCAGCGTAGTGGCAGGGGCAATTAACACTGAAGCTTTCTTT.